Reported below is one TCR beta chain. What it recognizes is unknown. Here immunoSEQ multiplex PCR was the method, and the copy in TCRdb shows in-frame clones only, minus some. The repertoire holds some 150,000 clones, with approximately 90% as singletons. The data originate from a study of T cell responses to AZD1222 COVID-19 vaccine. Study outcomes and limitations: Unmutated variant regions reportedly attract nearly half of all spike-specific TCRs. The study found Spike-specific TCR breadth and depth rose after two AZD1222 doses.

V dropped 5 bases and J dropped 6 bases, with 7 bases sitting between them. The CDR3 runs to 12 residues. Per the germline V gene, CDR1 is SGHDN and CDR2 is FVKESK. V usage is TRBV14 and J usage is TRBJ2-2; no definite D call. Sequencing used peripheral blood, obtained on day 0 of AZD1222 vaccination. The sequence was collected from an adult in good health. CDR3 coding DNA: TGTGCCAGCAGCTTGAGACCCGGGGAGCTGTTTTTT. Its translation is CASSLRPGELFF.